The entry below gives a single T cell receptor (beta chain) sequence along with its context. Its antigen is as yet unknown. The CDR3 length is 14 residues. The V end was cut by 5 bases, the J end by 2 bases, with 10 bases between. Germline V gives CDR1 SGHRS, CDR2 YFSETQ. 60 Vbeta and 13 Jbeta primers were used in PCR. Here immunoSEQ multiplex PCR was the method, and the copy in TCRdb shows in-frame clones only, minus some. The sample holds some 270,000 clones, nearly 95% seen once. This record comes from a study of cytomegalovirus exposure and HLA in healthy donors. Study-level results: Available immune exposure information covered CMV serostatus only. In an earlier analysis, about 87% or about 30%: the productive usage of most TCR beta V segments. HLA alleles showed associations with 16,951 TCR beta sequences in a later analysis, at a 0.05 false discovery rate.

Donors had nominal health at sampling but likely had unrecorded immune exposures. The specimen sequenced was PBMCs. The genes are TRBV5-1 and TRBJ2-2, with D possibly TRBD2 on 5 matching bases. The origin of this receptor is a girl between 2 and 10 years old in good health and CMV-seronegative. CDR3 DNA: TGCGCCAGCAGTATACTAGAAAACACCGGGGAGCTGTTTTTT. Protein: CASSILENTGELFF.